The 14 T cell receptor beta chains in this list originate from one sample, sequenced in a study of T cell responses to AZD1222 COVID-19 vaccine. The repertoire was sequenced with immunoSEQ multiplex PCR; TCRdb's copy has only in-frame clones and lacks some. The sample carries tens of thousands of clones, roughly 85% recorded once. Sequencing used peripheral blood, obtained 28 days after the second AZD1222 dose. The source of these receptors is an adult who received the AZD1222 COVID-19 vaccine.

J is TRBJ1-6 and V is TRBV16; D is undetermined. This CDR3 is 13 amino acids long. Germline V CDR1 and CDR2: KGHSY, FQNENV. The V gene lost 0 bases and the J gene lost 7 bases, with 4 bases spanning the gap. Here the CDR3 DNA reads TGTGCCAGCAGCCAATCGCCGAATTCACCCCTCCACTTT. This sequence encodes CASSQSPNSPLHF.

This clone was detected once. The chain uses TRBV6-5 and TRBJ1-4; the D gene is possibly TRBD1 (6 bases). The CDR3 totals 15 residues. The V end lost 6 bases, the J end lost 7 bases, and 18 bases lay between the germline ends. In germline, CDR1 is MNHEY, CDR2 SVGAGI. CDR3 loop: CASSTSGIGGEKLFF. In DNA form, the CDR3 reads TGTGCCAGCAGCACGTCCGGGATAGGGGGTGAAAAACTGTTTTTT.

The chain links TRBV7-3 to TRBJ2-1, with unresolved D. Germline V gene sequence: CDR1 SGHTA, CDR2 FQGTGA. Trimming cost V 1 base and J 8 bases, with 6 bases left between them. The CDR3 extends over 12 amino acids. The CDR3 bases are TGTGCCAGCAGCTTAATGGCCCATGAGCAGTTCTTC. This gives the protein CASSLMAHEQFF.

The J gene is TRBJ1-1, the V gene TRBV29-1, with 9 bases that match TRBD1. Germline V CDR1 and CDR2: SQVTM, ANQGSEA. The CDR3 consists of 13 residues. Trimming took 0 bases from V and 6 from J; bases not matched to a gene: 2. This chain's CDR3 is CSVEEDRGAEAFF. CDR3 in DNA: TGCAGCGTTGAAGAGGACAGGGGCGCTGAAGCTTTCTTT.

V and J are TRBV5-5 and TRBJ1-5; D is uncertain. Germline V gene data show CDR1 as SGHKS and CDR2 as YYEKEE (reference sequence). The CDR3 is made up of 15 amino acids. V was clipped by 4 bases and J by 0 bases, with 11 bases between them. The CDR3 DNA reads TGTGCCAGCAGCCCCCGGGGAGATAGCAATCAGCCCCAGCATTTT. Residues: CASSPRGDSNQPQHF.

V is TRBV6-1 and J is TRBJ1-2, with no clear D. This CDR3 is 14 amino acids long. The V gene's germline CDR1 is MNHNS and CDR2 SASEGT. Deletions cut 3 bases from V and 6 bases from J, with 14 bases between. DNA of the CDR3: TGTGCCAGCAGTGAGATGGCACAGCAAGATGGCTACACCTTC. Its translation is CASSEMAQQDGYTF.

The gene calls are TRBV2 and TRBJ2-1; D not resolved. Deletions cut 4 bases from V and 0 bases from J, with 16 bases between. Germline V gene lookup returns CDR1 SNHLY and CDR2 FYNNEI. The CDR3 contains 17 residues. The CDR3 sequence: CASSVYGHLSSYNEQFF. CDR3 sequence (DNA): TGTGCCAGCAGTGTCTACGGCCACCTTTCCTCCTACAATGAGCAGTTCTTC.

The chain employs TRBV18 and TRBJ2-2; 8 bases are shared with TRBD2. CDR1 is KGHSH and CDR2 is LQKENI in the germline V gene. The CDR3 is 16 amino acids. V dropped 5 bases and J dropped 5; count of bases not matched to a gene: 10. In DNA, the CDR3 is TGTGCCAGCTCAGCCCGGGGCCTAGCGGGTACCGGGGAGCTGTTTTTT. Its translation: CASSARGLAGTGELFF.

This chain connects TRBV14 to TRBJ2-2, with a weak D call TRBD2 (7 bases). CDR1 and CDR2 from the germline V gene are SGHDN and FVKESK. Between the trimmed V and J ends, which lost 1 base and 6 bases, there was a span of 18 bases. There are 17 residues in the CDR3. This CDR3 reads CASSQVRGGPLAGELFF. The CDR3 coding sequence is TGTGCCAGCAGCCAAGTTAGGGGGGGACCGCTGGCCGGGGAGCTGTTTTTT.

The chain uses TRBV4-2 and TRBJ2-7; 7 nucleotides align to TRBD1. The CDR3 sequence is 15 residues long. Trimming at V came to 5 bases and at J to 2 bases, leaving 9 bases not matched to a gene. The V gene's germline CDR1 is LGHNA and CDR2 YNFKEQ. In DNA, the CDR3 is TGTGCCAGCAGCAACCTACAGGGGTCGGCCTACGAGCAGTACTTC. It yields the protein CASSNLQGSAYEQYF.

This clone was seen once. Within the sample, other DNA sequences also encode this same CDR3. The chain recombines TRBV29-1 with TRBJ1-2; weak D call: TRBD1 (6 bases). The germline CDR1 and CDR2 sequences are SQVTM and ANQGSEA. Trimming pared 4 bases from V and 3 bases from J, leaving 6 bases between. This CDR3 is 11 amino acids long. CDR3 in amino acids: CSVGQDYGYTF. The CDR3 DNA reads TGCAGCGTTGGACAGGACTATGGCTACACCTTC. Drawing the rest from reference TRBV29-1 and TRBJ1-2, the complete variable domain is SAVISQKPSRDICQRGTSLTIQCQVDSQVTMMFWYRQQPGQSLTLIATANQGSEATYESGFVIDKFPISRPNLTFSTLTVSNMSPEDSSIYLCSVGQDYGYTFGSGTRLTVV.

The rearrangement uses TRBV6-2 or TRBV6-3 and TRBJ2-3, with D perhaps TRBD1 or TRBD2 (5 bases each). The germline V gene encodes CDR1 MNHEY and CDR2 SVGEGT. Between the trimmed V and J ends, which lost 2 bases and 2 bases, there was a span of 11 bases. The CDR3 loop spans 15 amino acids. The CDR3 DNA follows: TGTGCCAGCAGTTACCGGGACCACCACACAGATACGCAGTATTTT. Its translation: CASSYRDHHTDTQYF.

CDR3 region: CASSDATNYGYTF. DNA for the CDR3: TGTGCCAGCAGTGATGCTACCAACTATGGCTACACCTTC. This rearrangement joins TRBV25-1 to TRBJ1-2; D not certain. The germline CDR1 and CDR2 sequences are MGHDK and SYGVNS. This CDR3 has 13 amino acids. V lost 3 bases, J lost 2 bases, and 7 bases lay in between.

The chain links TRBV5-1 to TRBJ2-7; D tentatively fits TRBD1 or TRBD2 (5 bases each). Trimming cost V 5 bases and J 4 bases, with 16 bases left between them. The germline V gene encodes CDR1 SGHRS and CDR2 YFSETQ. The CDR3 contains 14 residues. Written as DNA, the CDR3 is TGCGCCAGCAGTCTTGGGACGGGTTTTTACGAGCAGTACTTC. Translating it yields CASSLGTGFYEQYF.